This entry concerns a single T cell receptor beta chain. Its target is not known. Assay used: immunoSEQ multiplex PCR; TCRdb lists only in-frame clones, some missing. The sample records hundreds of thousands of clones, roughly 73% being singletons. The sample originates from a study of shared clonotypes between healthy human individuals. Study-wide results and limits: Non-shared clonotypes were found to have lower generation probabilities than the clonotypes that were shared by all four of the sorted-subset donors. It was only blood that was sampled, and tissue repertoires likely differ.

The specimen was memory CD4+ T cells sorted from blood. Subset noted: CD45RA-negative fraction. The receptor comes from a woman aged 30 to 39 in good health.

The CDR3, as DNA: TGTGCCAGCAGTTTAGCGCATCAGCCCCAGCATTTT. Translation gives CASSLAHQPQHF. V usage is TRBV28 and J usage is TRBJ1-5, with D hard to call. This CDR3 is built from 12 residues. Germline CDR1 reads MDHEN; CDR2 reads SYDVKM. V was cut by 2 bases and J by 5 bases, with 4 bases left in between.